This T cell receptor beta chain was documented in a study of T cell repertoires and HLA-DP antigens. Study-wide results and caveats: Sorted CD137+ clonality was approximately 0.38 for both alloantigens, versus about 0.043 pre-culture.

The junction had 11 bases not matched to a gene; V was cut back by 9 bases and J by 6 bases. Germline V gives CDR1 SEHNR, CDR2 FQNEAQ (reference sequence). There are 14 residues in the CDR3. Assay used: immunoSEQ multiplex PCR; TCRdb lists only in-frame clones, some missing. Of fewer than 95,000 clones in the sample, roughly 86% are singletons; the top ten hold about 1.7%. Turning to this clone: Antigen unknown.

The gene calls are TRBV7-9 and TRBJ2-3; 8 positions agree with TRBD2. What was sequenced was CD4+ T cells from PBMCs. The receptor was derived from a man over 45 in good health and CMV-seronegative. CDR3 sequence reads: CARSSGGASDTQYF. In DNA, the CDR3 is TGTGCCAGATCCTCGGGGGGGGCGTCTGATACGCAGTATTTT. Full variable domain (remainder filled in from reference TRBV7-9 and TRBJ2-3): DTGVSQNPRHKITKRGQNVTFRCDPISEHNRLYWYRQTLGQGPEFLTYFQNEAQLEKSRLLSDRFSAERPKGSFSTLEIQRTEQGDSAMYLCARSSGGASDTQYFGPGTRLTVL.